Listed below are T cell receptor beta chains from one sample, sequenced in a study of blood T cell repertoires in COVID-19. Data came from immunoSEQ multiplex PCR; TCRdb stores just in-frame clones and leaves some out. This sample carries about 76,000 clones, 86% of them seen once, and the ten largest clones take about 18%. Specimen: peripheral blood. The receptors here all came from a human donor in a cohort sampled during active COVID-19. Each CDR3 is given with its conserved first and last residue. D genes are given only for firm matches. Some rows have no size entry. The others give once, few or many, or a class for an expanded clone.

TRBV11-2	-	-	TRBJ2-7	TGTGCCAGCAGCCCTACCGAGAGCGGCTCCTACGAGCAGTACTTC	CASSPTESGSYEQYF
TRBV19	TRBD1	-	TRBJ2-3	TGTGCCAGTAGTGAGACAGGGCCAGATACGCAGTATTTT	CASSETGPDTQYF
TRBV18	-	once	TRBJ2-5	TGTGCCAGCTCACCTCGGGGGAAAGAGACCCAGTACTTC	CASSPRGKETQYF
TRBV7-9	TRBD1	-	TRBJ2-1	TGTGCCAGCAGGGCCGGGACAGCAGGAAACAATGAGCAGTTCTTC	CASRAGTAGNNEQFF
TRBV9	TRBD1	-	TRBJ2-7	TGTGCCAGCAGCGTCGACAGGGTGGCCTACGAGCAGTACTTC	CASSVDRVAYEQYF
TRBV5-1	-	-	TRBJ2-5	TGCGCCAGCAGCTTGGTTGGGGGCTCAGAGACCCAGTACTTC	CASSLVGGSETQYF
TRBV9	-	-	TRBJ1-5	TGTGCCAGCAGCCTAACGGACAGTAGCAATCAGCCCCAGCATTTT	CASSLTDSSNQPQHF
TRBV11-1	-	-	TRBJ2-7	TGTGCCAGCAGCCACGGACTTTCCTACGAGCAGTACTTC	CASSHGLSYEQYF
TRBV28	-	-	TRBJ2-7	TGTGCCAGCAGAACCCTATCCCACGAGCAGTACTTC	CASRTLSHEQYF
TRBV7-2	-	-	TRBJ2-1	TGTGCCAGCAGCTTTACCGGACTCGCTGAGCAGTTCTTC	CASSFTGLAEQFF
TRBV6-2/TRBV6-3	TRBD1	once	TRBJ2-1	TGTGCCAGCAGTTATCCAGGGGGCGCCTACAATGAGCAGTTCTTC	CASSYPGGAYNEQFF
TRBV2	TRBD2	-	TRBJ2-5	TGTGCCAGCAGTGCAGTAAGCGGGGGGAGCCAAGAGACCCAGTACTTC	CASSAVSGGSQETQYF
TRBV30	TRBD2	-	TRBJ2-7	TGTGCCTGGGAAGCGGGGCGTCGCTCCTACGAGCAGTACTTC	CAWEAGRRSYEQYF
TRBV7-6	TRBD2	-	TRBJ2-2	TGTGCCAGCAGCTTAGCGCGGGGGGGGAACACCGGGGAGCTGTTTTTT	CASSLARGGNTGELFF
TRBV6-5	TRBD1	-	TRBJ2-1	TGTGCCAGCAGTCAACAGGGGGCCTCCAATGAGCAGTTCTTC	CASSQQGASNEQFF
TRBV5-1	-	-	TRBJ2-6	TGCGCCAGCAGCTTCCGCTCTGGGGCCAACGTCCTGACTTTC	CASSFRSGANVLTF
TRBV5-5	-	-	TRBJ2-3	TGTGCCAGCAGCTACAGGGCCTCCACAGATACGCAGTATTTT	CASSYRASTDTQYF
TRBV6-5	TRBD1	-	TRBJ2-1	TGTGCCAGCAGACGGGACAGAACGAATGAGCAGTTCTTC	CASRRDRTNEQFF
TRBV5-1	-	-	TRBJ2-5	TGCGCCAGCAGCTTGGCTCAGGAGACCCAGTACTTC	CASSLAQETQYF
TRBV5-1	TRBD2	once	TRBJ2-1	TGCGCCAGCAGCCCCACTAGCGGGCCCTACAATGAGCAGTTCTTC	CASSPTSGPYNEQFF
TRBV25-1	-	-	TRBJ1-1	TGTGCCAGCAGTGAATTTACTAACACTGAAGCTTTCTTT	CASSEFTNTEAFF
TRBV3-1/TRBV3-2	TRBD2	-	TRBJ2-1	TGTGCCAGCAGCCAAGACCCGGGACTAGCGGGATATGAGCAGTTCTTC	CASSQDPGLAGYEQFF
TRBV28	TRBD2	-	TRBJ2-7	TGTGCCAGCAGTTTATGGCGAGCGGGAAGTCCCGAGCAGTACTTC	CASSLWRAGSPEQYF
TRBV6-5	TRBD1	-	TRBJ2-3	TGTGCCAGCAGGGGGACAGGTTCTAGCACAGATACGCAGTATTTT	CASRGTGSSTDTQYF
TRBV11-2	-	-	TRBJ1-3	TGTGCCAGCAGCGACCCGACGCGGCGCCTCGGAAACACCATATATTTT	CASSDPTRRLGNTIYF
TRBV15	-	once	TRBJ2-3	TGTGCCACCAGCAGAGTCAGGGATTCGGATACGCAGTATTTT	CATSRVRDSDTQYF
TRBV2	-	-	TRBJ2-3	TGTGCCAGCAGTGAAGATAGTGATACGCAGTATTTT	CASSEDSDTQYF
TRBV5-1	TRBD2	-	TRBJ2-5	TGCGCCAGCAGCGCGGGGGGGCGTATGGAGACCCAGTACTTC	CASSAGGRMETQYF